The 27 T cell receptor beta chains below all came from one sample that was sequenced in a study of blood T cell repertoires in COVID-19. Generated by immunoSEQ multiplex PCR, the TCRdb table keeps only in-frame clones and is missing some. This repertoire shows some 110,000 clones, 70% to 80% found once; its top ten account for approximately 0.9%. Sequencing was carried out using peripheral blood. The receptors originated from a human donor with acute or convalescent COVID-19. The donor label of this sample is uncertain.

The chain couples TRBV29-1 to TRBJ1-2; tentative D call: TRBD1 (5 bases). The germline CDR1 and CDR2 sequences are SQVTM and ANQGSEA. CDR3 length equals 17 residues. Between the trimmed V and J ends, which lost 0 bases and 4 bases, there was a span of 21 bases. CDR3 coding DNA: TGCAGCGTTGAAGATCGGGGGGAGAGGAGGGGTGTCTATGGCTACACCTTC. Its translation is CSVEDRGERRGVYGYTF.

The table lists this clone with a few counts. This chain links TRBV7-6 with TRBJ2-5; unclear D gene. Trimming stripped 1 base from V and 2 bases from J, with 5 bases between. Germline CDR1 reads SGHVS; CDR2 reads FNYEAQ. The CDR3 is made up of 13 amino acids. For the CDR3, the DNA is TGTGCCAGCAGCTTAGGGCAGCAAGAGACCCAGTACTTC. Amino acids: CASSLGQQETQYF.

The chain combines TRBV5-6 with TRBJ2-7, with 7 bases fitting TRBD1. Trimming at V came to 4 bases and at J to 3 bases, leaving 4 bases not matched to a gene. Germline CDR1 SGHDT, CDR2 YYEEEE. The CDR3 has 13 residues. DNA for the CDR3: TGTGCCAGCAGCGTGGGACAGTTCTACGAGCAGTACTTC. Translation gives CASSVGQFYEQYF.

This clone was recorded once. The V and J genes are TRBV6-5 and TRBJ1-2, with D perhaps matching TRBD1 (5 bases). Germline CDR1 and CDR2: MNHEY and SVGAGI. The CDR3 is made up of 15 amino acids. V dropped 0 bases and J dropped 8 bases, with 16 bases sitting between them. For the CDR3, the DNA is TGTGCCAGCAGTTACTCGATTATGGGGCACGGAGGCTACACCTTC. Protein: CASSYSIMGHGGYTF.

This clone occurred a few times. The chain couples TRBV12-3 or TRBV12-4 to TRBJ1-4; TRBD1 agrees at 7 bases. The CDR3 runs 12 residues. V was pared by 8 bases and J by 8 bases, with 5 bases of the junction left unmatched. The CDR3 loop reads CASRDSPEKLFF. The CDR3 nucleotides are TGTGCCAGCCGGGACAGCCCCGAAAAACTGTTTTTT.

In this sample, this clone turned up a few times. V usage is TRBV4-1 and J usage is TRBJ1-1; 9 bases fit TRBD1. The CDR3 runs to 15 residues. J was trimmed by 5 bases and V by 4 bases; bases with no gene match: 8. Germline V lookup: CDR1 MGHRA, CDR2 YSYEKL. The CDR3 region is CASSRTDRGWTEAFF. The CDR3 DNA is TGCGCCAGCAGCCGCACGGACAGGGGTTGGACTGAAGCTTTCTTT.

The chain links TRBV5-1 to TRBJ2-3, with TRBD2 as a possible D gene (5 bases). CDR1 is SGHRS and CDR2 is YFSETQ in the germline V gene. V lost 4 bases and J lost 1, with 16 bases in between. The CDR3 has 16 residues. Here the CDR3 DNA reads TGCGCCAGCAGCAAGCTAGGAGGTTGGGGCACAGATACGCAGTATTTT. Translated, it gives CASSKLGGWGTDTQYF. The full variable domain, its missing parts supplied by reference TRBV5-1 and TRBJ2-3, is KAGVTQTPRYLIKTRGQQVTLSCSPISGHRSVSWYQQTPGQGLQFLFEYFSETQRNKGNFPGRFSGRQFSNSRSEMNVSTLELGDSALYLCASSKLGGWGTDTQYFGPGTRLTVL.

The genes are TRBV7-2 and TRBJ2-5; tentative D call: TRBD2 (5 bases). Trimming removed 8 bases from V and 1 base from J, with 17 bases in between. CDR3 length: 15 residues. In germline, CDR1 is SGHTA, CDR2 FQGNSA. The CDR3 is CASGGRRTPQETQYF. The CDR3 DNA sequence: TGTGCCAGCGGAGGAAGGAGGACTCCCCAAGAGACCCAGTACTTC.

This chain joins TRBV28 and TRBJ1-5; D gene unclear. V was pared by 6 bases and J by 4 bases, with 10 bases between. Germline V gene lookup returns CDR1 MDHEN and CDR2 SYDVKM. The length of the CDR3 is 13 residues. The CDR3 loop reads CASRPDSNQPQHF. The CDR3 DNA is TGTGCCAGCAGGCCGGACTCAAATCAGCCCCAGCATTTT. The full variable domain, its missing parts supplied by reference TRBV28 and TRBJ1-5, is DVKVTQSSRYLVKRTGEKVFLECVQDMDHENMFWYRQDPGLGLRLIYFSYDVKMKEKGDIPEGYSVSREKKERFSLILESASTNQTSMYLCASRPDSNQPQHFGDGTRLSIL.

The chain couples TRBV5-1 to TRBJ2-3, with a tentative D call TRBD1 (6 bases). There are 16 residues in the CDR3. Trimming cost V 4 bases and J 2 bases, with 17 bases left between them. Germline CDR1 and CDR2: SGHRS and YFSETQ. The CDR3 DNA reads TGCGCCAGCAGCCGTCGTGGACAGAGTTCCACAGATACGCAGTATTTT. Its translation: CASSRRGQSSTDTQYF. Full variable domain (rest looked up from reference TRBV5-1 and TRBJ2-3): KAGVTQTPRYLIKTRGQQVTLSCSPISGHRSVSWYQQTPGQGLQFLFEYFSETQRNKGNFPGRFSGRQFSNSRSEMNVSTLELGDSALYLCASSRRGQSSTDTQYFGPGTRLTVL.

V is TRBV9 and J is TRBJ1-3, with D possibly TRBD1 on 5 matching bases. The CDR3 length is 15 residues. Germline CDR1 and CDR2: SGDLS and YYNGEE. The V gene lost 0 bases and the J gene lost 4 bases, with 11 bases spanning the gap. The CDR3 DNA is TGTGCCAGCAGCGTAGGGAGACAGACCGGAAACACCATATATTTT. This codes for CASSVGRQTGNTIYF.

The genes are TRBV27 and TRBJ2-1, with TRBD2 matching over 7 bases. CDR1 MNHEY and CDR2 SMNVEV come from the germline V gene (reference sequence). Losses at the gene ends were 2 bases for V and 0 bases for J; bases not matched to a gene: 4. The CDR3 loop spans 16 amino acids. This CDR3 is CASSLMRGSSYNEQFF. Here the CDR3 DNA reads TGTGCCAGCAGTTTAATGCGGGGGAGCTCCTACAATGAGCAGTTCTTC.

In its sample, this clone ranks as medium-sized. The gene calls are TRBV5-6 and TRBJ1-3; TRBD1 is a possible D gene (5 bases). The germline CDR1 and CDR2 sequences are SGHDT and YYEEEE. This CDR3 comprises 16 residues. With 0 bases removed from V and 2 bases from J, the gap between germline ends came to 12 bases. The CDR3: CASSLAGSGPGNTIYF. CDR3 in DNA: TGTGCCAGCAGCTTGGCAGGATCAGGGCCTGGAAACACCATATATTTT.

The chain has TRBV19 and TRBJ1-1, with 9 nucleotides matching TRBD1. Per the germline V gene, CDR1 is LNHDA and CDR2 is SQIVND (reference sequence). The CDR3 is 14 residues long. The trim removed 3 bases at V and 5 bases at J, leaving 4 bases unmatched. CDR3: CASSIGDRVTEAFF. As DNA, the CDR3 is TGTGCCAGTAGTATCGGGGACAGGGTGACTGAAGCTTTCTTT.

This clone has a single count. The V and J genes are TRBV4-1 and TRBJ2-3, with D possibly being TRBD2 (6 bases). CDR1 is MGHRA and CDR2 is YSYEKL in the germline V gene. V shed 4 bases and J shed 2 bases, with 16 bases lying between them. The length of the CDR3 is 16 residues. The CDR3 DNA is TGCGCCAGCAGCCCTCCGGGACTTACCCCCACAGATACGCAGTATTTT. It translates to CASSPPGLTPTDTQYF.

J is TRBJ2-2 and V is TRBV12-3 or TRBV12-4, with TRBD2 as a possible D gene (5 bases). CDR3 length: 13 amino acids. Trimming removed 7 bases at V and 5 bases at J, with 11 bases between. The CDR3 DNA follows: TGTGCCAGCACCCCGCGGAGGACCGGGGAGCTGTTTTTT. Protein: CASTPRRTGELFF.

This clone was recorded a few times. V gene TRBV19 combines with J gene TRBJ2-4, with 9 bases identical to TRBD1. V lost 8 bases and J lost 15; bases outside the gene matches: 17. CDR1 is LNHDA, CDR2 SQIVND, per germline (reference sequence). CDR3 size: 14 residues. The CDR3 nucleotides are TGTGCCAGTCAGTCCTTCCAGGGACAGGGTCGATGGTACTTC. Amino acid sequence: CASQSFQGQGRWYF.

This chain joins TRBV2 and TRBJ1-4; no reliable D call. In germline, CDR1 is SNHLY, CDR2 FYNNEI. The CDR3 length is 14 residues. The V end lost 4 bases, the J end lost 4 bases, and 10 bases lay between the germline ends. DNA for the CDR3: TGTGCCAGCAGTGCCACTTACCTTAATGAAAAACTGTTTTTT. Protein: CASSATYLNEKLFF. The variable domain in full, with the rest retrieved from reference TRBV2 and TRBJ1-4, is EPEVTQTPSHQVTQMGQEVILRCVPISNHLYFYWYRQILGQKVEFLVSFYNNEISEKSEIFDDQFSVERPDGSNFTLKIRSTKLEDSAMYFCASSATYLNEKLFFGSGTQLSVL.

The rearrangement uses TRBV7-9 and TRBJ2-5, with 9 bases identical to TRBD2. Per germline, CDR1 SEHNR and CDR2 FQNEAQ (reference sequence). V trimming: 7 bases; J trimming: 3 bases; junction bases outside the gene matches: 6. The CDR3 contains 14 residues. Here the CDR3 DNA reads TGTGCCAGCACCAAGATAGCGGGGGAAGAGACCCAGTACTTC. Translating gives CASTKIAGEETQYF. Filled out from reference TRBV7-9 and TRBJ2-5, the complete variable domain reads DTGVSQNPRHKITKRGQNVTFRCDPISEHNRLYWYRQTLGQGPEFLTYFQNEAQLEKSRLLSDRFSAERPKGSFSTLEIQRTEQGDSAMYLCASTKIAGEETQYFGPGTRLLVL.

This clone was seen just once. The chain combines TRBV15 with TRBJ1-5, with 8 nucleotides matching TRBD1. The V gene's germline CDR1 is LNHNV and CDR2 YYDKDF (reference sequence). The CDR3 is 15 residues long. Germline trimming cut 1 base from V and 6 bases from J; bases unmatched to any gene: 5. CDR3 sequence reads: CATSRVKQGGQPQHF. The CDR3, as DNA: TGTGCCACCAGCAGAGTCAAACAGGGGGGTCAGCCCCAGCATTTT.

J is TRBJ1-6 and V is TRBV7-8, with TRBD1 identical over 7 bases. The CDR3 totals 15 residues. Germline assignment: CDR1 SGHVS and CDR2 FQNEAQ. After removal of 4 bases from V and 8 bases from J, the junction contained 8 bases not matched to a gene. The CDR3 sequence: CASSSIDRVYSPLHF. CDR3 coding DNA: TGTGCCAGCAGCTCCATCGACAGGGTGTATTCACCCCTCCACTTT.

The J gene is TRBJ2-1, the V gene TRBV24-1, with D unresolved. Germline V gives CDR1 KGHDR, CDR2 SFDVKD. The V end lost 1 base, the J end lost 1 base, and 10 bases lay between the germline ends. The CDR3 extends over 16 amino acids. The DNA of the CDR3 is TGTGCCACCAGTGATTTCACTACCAAATCCTACAATGAGCAGTTCTTC. Its translation: CATSDFTTKSYNEQFF.

V is TRBV6-1 and J is TRBJ1-6; D is unclear. Germline V gives CDR1 MNHNS, CDR2 SASEGT. Trimming pared 1 base from V and 7 bases from J, leaving 11 bases between. The CDR3 sequence is 15 residues long. For the CDR3, the DNA is TGTGCCAGCAGTGAAGGTAATACAGCAAATTCACCCCTCCACTTT. This translates into CASSEGNTANSPLHF.

The chain links TRBV9 to TRBJ2-5; 7 bases are a match to TRBD1. Germline V gene lookup returns CDR1 SGDLS and CDR2 YYNGEE. CDR3 length equals 13 residues. The junction had 5 bases not matched to a gene; V was cut back by 4 bases and J by 5 bases. CDR3 nucleotide sequence: TGTGCCAGCAGCTTACAGGGGCGGGAGACCCAGTACTTC. This encodes CASSLQGRETQYF.

A few counts support this clone. This rearrangement joins TRBV4-1 to TRBJ1-2; 9 positions agree with TRBD1. V lost 0 bases and J lost 4; bases outside the gene matches: 6. The CDR3 extends over 16 amino acids. Germline V CDR1 and CDR2: MGHRA, YSYEKL. The CDR3 sequence is CASSQEGIQGAYGYTF. CDR3 coding DNA: TGCGCCAGCAGCCAAGAAGGTATACAGGGGGCCTATGGCTACACCTTC.

The count of this clone is one. V gene TRBV27 combines with J gene TRBJ1-1; TRBD1 matches 7 bases. Per the germline V gene, CDR1 is MNHEY and CDR2 is SMNVEV (reference sequence). Trimming removed 5 bases from V and 11 bases from J; junction bases left unmatched: 11. This CDR3 is 13 amino acids long. The CDR3 DNA sequence: TGTGCCAGCAGTCCCTACGACAGGGACGGGGCTTTCTTT. Translation gives CASSPYDRDGAFF.

The chain carries TRBV5-1 and TRBJ2-2; 7 nucleotides match TRBD1. Trimming took 6 bases from V and 8 from J; bases not matched to a gene: 13. In germline, CDR1 is SGHRS, CDR2 YFSETQ. The CDR3 is 15 residues long. The CDR3 nucleotides read TGCGCCAGCAACGACGGGAAGACAGGGCTGGGGGAGCTGTTTTTT. Protein sequence: CASNDGKTGLGELFF.